The subject of this entry is one TCR beta chain. It lacks a known antigen. Per-base quality was not reported, and no clone a single base away is much larger than it. The sample's time point, from its label and the paper: baseline before first vaccination. The vaccinee samples were drawn from two UK trials, COV001 and COV002, one of which was a single-blind randomized controlled phase 2/3 trial testing AZD1222 (ChAdOx1 nCoV-19) in healthy adults. For TCRbeta chain sequencing, PBMC samples were collected from trial participants at day 0 and at day 28 after the second dose. The CDR3 regions of human TCRbeta chains were analyzed by immunosequencing. Concerning the study's data processing: Repertoire TCRs were matched against a reference library of SARS-CoV-2-specific TCRs generated with the MIRA antigen-specificity platform. Breadth was defined as the fraction of unique TCRs that were SARS-CoV-2-associated. Depth was defined as the fraction of total T cells that were SARS-CoV-2-associated. Using the MIRA data, each spike-specific TCR was mapped to the spike region that the TCR reacts to and placed in a CD4 or CD8 class. Log10-transformed breadth and depth values were compared by one-way ANOVA with Sidak's multiple comparisons tests. The immuneACCESS repertoire file appears here via TCRdb, limited to in-frame rearrangements. These files lack a portion of the clones; in checked studies, under half of the deficit traces to unresolved V genes, and the cause of the others is not known. For V, J and clone size, that table is used; D and trimming come from the DNA. Across this sample there are some 120,000 clones, with approximately 85% seen only once. The top ten constitute roughly 9% of the sample.

This sample stems from a study of T cell responses to AZD1222 COVID-19 vaccine (dated by TCRdb to the early 2020s). General notes on the study: Because spike-specific TCR depth and breadth did not differ between the two schedules, AZD1222 recipients who got a second dose at roughly 4 weeks were pooled with those who got a second dose at roughly 12 weeks. TCR sequencing covered some 240 trial participants: 200 to 220 given two doses of AZD1222 and 26 given two doses of MenACWY control vaccine. Enrollment into the trials was organized by age into subgroups of 18-55, 56-69 and 70-plus years, and those subgroups contained roughly 140, 27 and 60 TCR-sequenced participants, respectively. The paper's findings and limits, for the study overall: After two AZD1222 doses, spike-specific TCR breadth and depth were significantly higher than at day 0 and than in MenACWY recipients. Participants were mostly white British, with more females than males. The authors suggested clonal diversity may have been underestimated. Epitopes outside the regions mutated in the B.1.351 and B.1.1.7 variants were reportedly recognized by nearly half of the unique spike-specific TCRs. Because no samples from the day 14 peak response were available, repertoires could be characterized only after the peak T cell response. Vaccine-associated CD4 TCRs spanned the whole spike protein, with dominant responses in regions 160-218 and 743-854. Conclusions about previously exposed vaccinees are limited, since just 6 or 7 AZD1222 recipients were seropositive for SARS-CoV-2 at baseline. The 56-69-year group was small, and its depth increase did not reach significance, likely because of low power.

Cut back by 4 bases and 9 bases, the V and J ends lie 16 bases apart. The germline V gene supplies CDR1 MDHEN and CDR2 SYDVKM. Taken from cysteine to phenylalanine, the CDR3 has 15 residues. Only the CDR3 DNA stays, 45 bases, in frame from base 1. This TCR derives from an adult in good health. The starting material was peripheral blood, obtained on day 0 of AZD1222 vaccination. The sequence is built from TRBV28 and TRBJ1-6; the D gene is not confidently resolved. The CDR3 amino acid sequence is: CASSSTGYSSSPLHF. The sequenced DNA is TGTGCCAGCAGTTCGACGGGGTATTCCTCTTCACCCCTCCACTTT.